This TCR gamma chain came from a study of Vδ1+ human thymocytes. General study results and limits: Highly polyclonal TRG and TRD repertoires with Gaussian CDR3 length distributions appeared in thymus. Many TRG clonotypes were shared between donors; TRD repertoires were essentially private. Unexpected Vdelta2 sequences could cause misinterpretation of bulk repertoire data. Unlike peripheral blood Vdelta1+ controls, thymic delta-chain sequences included 20% to 25% Vdelta2 and few Vdelta3.

On this clone: Its target is not known. A read error may produce the germline difference seen at one junction end.

Germline lookup yields CDR1 EGSNGY and CDR2 YDSYNSKV. The CDR3 is 15 amino acids. Vdelta1+ thymocyte sorts reached between roughly 97% and 99.6% purity. The template was reverse-transcribed extracted RNA. The CDR3 regions were amplified by multiplex PCR from V-gene primers to a constant-region primer. TCRdb re-called the multiplex PCR reads using CATT. The sample lists about 23,000 gamma-chain clones; approximately 15% were seen once. This receptor was taken from a child in the first two years of life who had congenital heart surgery. The chain employs TRGV2 and TRGJ1 or TRGJ2. Sequencing input: Vdelta1+ gamma-delta thymocytes from the thymus. Subset defined: FACS-sorted CD3+ TCRalphabeta- TCRVdelta1+ TCRVdelta2- thymocytes. The CDR3 here is CATWGGLGGYYKKLF. The CDR3 DNA is TGTGCCACCTGGGGCGGGCTAGGGGGTTATTATAAGAAACTCTTT.